The clone carrying this TCR beta chain was seen a handful of times. Germline CDR1 is SQVTM and CDR2 is ANQGSEA. V was pared by 2 bases and J by 3 bases, with 2 bases of the junction left unmatched. The CDR3 is made up of 13 amino acids. This specimen comes from a study of identical twins. All donors were healthy, and all were Caucasian. Unique molecular identifiers were in the cDNA, with template-switch universal primer binding. In TCRdb, the 5' RACE reads were re-called with MiXCR into one record per CDR3 protein. Altogether around 680,000 distinct CDR3 sequences are present, 8% to 9% being singletons, with the ten largest covering approximately 0.96%. These same records also appear under a second study, on yellow fever vaccine responses in identical twins.

The genes are TRBV29-1 and TRBJ2-5; TRBD2 matches 8 bases. The sequencing input was PBMCs. This receptor was identified in a woman between 18 and 29 years old in good health. CDR3 sequence (DNA): TGCAGCGTTGAATCGCGGGGGGAAGAGACCCAGTACTTC. This translates into CSVESRGEETQYF.